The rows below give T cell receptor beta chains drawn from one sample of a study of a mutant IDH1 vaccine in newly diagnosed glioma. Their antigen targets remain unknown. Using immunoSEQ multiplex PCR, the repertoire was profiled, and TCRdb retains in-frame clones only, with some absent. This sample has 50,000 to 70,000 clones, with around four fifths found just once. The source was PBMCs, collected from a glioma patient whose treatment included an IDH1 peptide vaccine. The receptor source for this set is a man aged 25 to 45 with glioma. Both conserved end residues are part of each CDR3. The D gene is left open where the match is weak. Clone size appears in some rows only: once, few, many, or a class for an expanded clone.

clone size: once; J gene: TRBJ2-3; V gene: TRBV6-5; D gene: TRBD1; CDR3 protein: CASSSLGTGLTDTQYF; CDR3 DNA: TGTGCCAGCAGTTCCCTCGGGACAGGGCTGACAGATACGCAGTATTTT
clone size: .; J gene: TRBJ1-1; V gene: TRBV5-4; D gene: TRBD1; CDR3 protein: CASSLRPGQGDTEAFF; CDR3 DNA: TGTGCCAGCAGCTTGCGTCCGGGACAGGGCGACACTGAAGCTTTCTTT
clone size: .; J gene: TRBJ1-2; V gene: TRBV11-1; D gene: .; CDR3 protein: CASSLAGRENYGYTF; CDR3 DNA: TGTGCCAGCAGCTTAGCAGGGAGGGAGAACTATGGCTACACCTTC
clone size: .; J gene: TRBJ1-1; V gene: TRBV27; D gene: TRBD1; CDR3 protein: CASSFHPTGEGTEAFF; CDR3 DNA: TGTGCCAGCAGTTTCCACCCGACAGGGGAAGGCACTGAAGCTTTCTTT
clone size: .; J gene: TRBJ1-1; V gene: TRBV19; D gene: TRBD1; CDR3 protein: CASSSDRGNTEAFF; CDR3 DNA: TGTGCCAGTAGCTCCGACAGGGGAAACACTGAAGCTTTCTTT
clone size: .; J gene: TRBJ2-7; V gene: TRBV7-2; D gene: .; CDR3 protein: CASSLEGKGYEQYF; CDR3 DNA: TGTGCCAGCAGCTTAGAGGGAAAAGGCTACGAGCAGTACTTC
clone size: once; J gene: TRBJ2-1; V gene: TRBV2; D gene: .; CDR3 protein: CASSENKNYNEQFF; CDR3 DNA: TGTGCCAGCAGTGAGAACAAAAATTACAATGAGCAGTTCTTC
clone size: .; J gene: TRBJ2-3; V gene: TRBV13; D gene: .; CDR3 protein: CASSLRPTSSADTQYF; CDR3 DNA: TGTGCCAGCAGCTTAAGGCCAACCTCATCCGCAGATACGCAGTATTTT
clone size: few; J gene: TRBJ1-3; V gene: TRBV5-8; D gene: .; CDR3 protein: CASSPGTYSGNTIYF; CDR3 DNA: TGTGCCAGCAGCCCCGGGACCTACTCTGGAAACACCATATATTTT
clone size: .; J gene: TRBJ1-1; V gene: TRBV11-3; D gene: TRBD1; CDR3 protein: CASSAGGNFEAFF; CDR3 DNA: TGTGCCAGCAGCGCAGGGGGGAATTTTGAAGCTTTCTTT
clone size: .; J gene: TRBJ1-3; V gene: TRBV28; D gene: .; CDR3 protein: CASSPAGGRSGNTIYF; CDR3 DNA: TGTGCCAGCAGCCCCGCTGGGGGGCGCTCTGGAAACACCATATATTTT
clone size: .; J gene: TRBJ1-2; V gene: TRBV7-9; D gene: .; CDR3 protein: CASSFQGSYGYTF; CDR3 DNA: TGTGCCAGCAGCTTTCAAGGGAGCTATGGCTACACCTTC
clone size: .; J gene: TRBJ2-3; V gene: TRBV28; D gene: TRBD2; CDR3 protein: CASTTPAGGWTDTQYF; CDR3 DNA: TGTGCCAGCACTACCCCAGCGGGGGGCTGGACAGATACGCAGTATTTT
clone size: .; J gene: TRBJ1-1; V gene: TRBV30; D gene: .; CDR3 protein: CAWSVGGWTEAFF; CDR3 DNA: TGTGCCTGGAGTGTCGGGGGGTGGACTGAAGCTTTCTTT
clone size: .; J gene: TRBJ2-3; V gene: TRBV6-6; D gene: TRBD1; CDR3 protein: CASWDREGDTQYF; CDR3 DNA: TGTGCCTCCTGGGACAGGGAAGGGGATACGCAGTATTTT
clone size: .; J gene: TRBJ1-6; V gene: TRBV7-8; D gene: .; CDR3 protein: CASSLGRGQSSYNSPLHF; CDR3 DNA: TGTGCCAGCAGCTTAGGCCGAGGTCAGAGCTCCTATAATTCACCCCTCCACTTT
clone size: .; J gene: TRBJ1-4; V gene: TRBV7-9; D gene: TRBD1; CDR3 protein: CASSPRPGTEAELNEKLFF; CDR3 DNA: TGTGCCAGCAGCCCCCGTCCCGGGACAGAGGCGGAACTGAATGAAAAACTGTTTTTT
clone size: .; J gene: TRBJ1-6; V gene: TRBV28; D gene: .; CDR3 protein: CASSLTDSPLHF; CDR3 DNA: TGTGCCAGCAGTCTCACTGATTCACCCCTCCACTTT
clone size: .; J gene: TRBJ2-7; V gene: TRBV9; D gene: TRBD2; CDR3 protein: CASSDSGGGNEQYF; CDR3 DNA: TGTGCCAGCAGCGATAGCGGGGGAGGGAACGAGCAGTACTTC
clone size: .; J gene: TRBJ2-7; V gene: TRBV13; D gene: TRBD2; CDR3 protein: CASSSGERGPGDF; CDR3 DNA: TGTGCCAGCAGTTCAGGGGAGCGGGGGCCAGGGGACTTC
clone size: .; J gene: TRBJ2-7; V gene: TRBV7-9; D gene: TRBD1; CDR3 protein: CASSPDRAYEQYF; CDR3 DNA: TGTGCCAGCTCCCCTGACAGGGCCTACGAGCAGTACTTC